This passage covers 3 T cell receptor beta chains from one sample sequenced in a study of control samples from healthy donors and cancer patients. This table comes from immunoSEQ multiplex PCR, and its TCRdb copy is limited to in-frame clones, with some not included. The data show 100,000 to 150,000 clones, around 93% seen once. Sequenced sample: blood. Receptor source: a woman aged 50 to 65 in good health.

The CDR3: CASSYQQGALAFF. CDR3 nucleotides: TGTGCCAGCAGCTACCAACAGGGGGCCCTAGCTTTCTTT. V gene TRBV11-2 combines with J gene TRBJ1-1, with 9 bases fitting TRBD1. The CDR3 has 13 amino acids. V trimming: 4 bases; J trimming: 10 bases; junction bases outside the gene matches: 7. Germline V gives CDR1 SGHAT, CDR2 FQNNGV.

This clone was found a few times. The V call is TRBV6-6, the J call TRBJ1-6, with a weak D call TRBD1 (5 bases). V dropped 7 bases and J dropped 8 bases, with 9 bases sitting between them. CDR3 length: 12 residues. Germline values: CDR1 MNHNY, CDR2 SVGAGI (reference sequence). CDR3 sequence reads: CASKLGDSPLHF. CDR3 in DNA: TGTGCCAGCAAACTAGGGGATTCACCCCTCCACTTT.

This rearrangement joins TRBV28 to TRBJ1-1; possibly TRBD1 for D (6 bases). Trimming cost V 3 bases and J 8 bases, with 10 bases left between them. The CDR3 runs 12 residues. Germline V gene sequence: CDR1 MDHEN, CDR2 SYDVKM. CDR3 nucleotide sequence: TGTGCCAGCAGTTTGGACAGCCTAGAAGCTTTCTTT. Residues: CASSLDSLEAFF.